This T cell receptor (beta chain) was documented in a study of shared clonotypes between healthy human individuals. The overall study: Each donor's CD4 naive and CD4 memory cells filled three plates apiece, CD8 naive two, and CD8 memory one.

In regard to this clone: The target antigen is unknown.

In germline, CDR1 is SQVTM, CDR2 ANQGSEA. Trimming at V came to 5 bases and at J to 2 bases, leaving 2 bases not matched to a gene. The CDR3 extends over 13 amino acids. Study-level points and caveats: The naive CD4 repertoires of a handful of donors were compared, and approximately 5.3% of clonotypes were shared.

The assay was immunoSEQ multiplex PCR, and TCRdb's table has in-frame clones only and misses some. The sample carries about 2.1 million clones, 90% to 95% recorded once. The naive CD8 population came from CD45RO-negative cells selected for CCR7, without terminally differentiated effector memory CD45RA+ cells. Sequencing was performed on naive CD8+ T cells from PBMCs. This TCR was sampled from a man younger than 35 in good health. Some clones in this sample may be carry-over from other donors' samples. This chain connects TRBV29-1 to TRBJ1-3, with 8 positions matching TRBD1. The CDR3 nucleotides are TGCAGCGTTAGGACAGGGACTGGAAACACCATATATTTT. It specifies CSVRTGTGNTIYF.